The 20 T cell receptor beta chains in this list originate from one sample, sequenced in a study of graft-versus-host responses after intestinal transplantation. The protocol was immunoSEQ multiplex PCR, while the TCRdb copy is restricted to in-frame clones and leaves out a portion. The sample yields 30,000 to 40,000 clones, approximately 93% seen once. These receptors have no known antigen. The sequences come from unstimulated CD8+ T cells sorted from spleen or lymph node cells, collected before transplant. All receptors derive from a human donor who was the organ donor for an intestinal transplant.

The chain couples TRBV6-5 to TRBJ2-7; a possible D gene is TRBD1 (6 bases). This CDR3 spans 16 amino acids. Trimming cost V 0 bases and J 2 bases, with 14 bases left between them. Germline CDR1 and CDR2: MNHEY and SVGAGI. The CDR3 bases are TGTGCCAGCAGTTACTCGAGTGGACAGAAAACCTACGAGCAGTACTTC. This sequence encodes CASSYSSGQKTYEQYF.

This rearrangement joins TRBV28 to TRBJ2-1, with D hard to call. V gave up 6 bases and J gave up 10 bases, with 13 bases separating them. The germline V gene has CDR1 MDHEN and CDR2 SYDVKM. The CDR3 is 12 residues long. The CDR3 nucleotides are TGTGCCAGCAGGATGGGTTTCATGGAGCAGTTCTTC. Translation: CASRMGFMEQFF.

This chain joins TRBV6-5 and TRBJ1-1; the D gene is possibly TRBD1 (6 bases). The V gene lost 8 bases and the J gene lost 6 bases, with 16 bases spanning the gap. The CDR3 totals 13 residues. The germline gives CDR1 MNHEY, CDR2 SVGAGI. CDR3 loop: CASPTGPKAEAFF. In DNA form, the CDR3 reads TGTGCCAGCCCCACAGGGCCCAAGGCTGAAGCTTTCTTT.

This clone was detected only once. J is TRBJ2-7 and V is TRBV28; D remains unclear. Germline values: CDR1 MDHEN, CDR2 SYDVKM. This CDR3 is 14 amino acids long. The V end lost 6 bases, the J end lost 2 bases, and 14 bases lay between the germline ends. The CDR3 reads CASRVEASTYEQYF. CDR3 DNA: TGTGCCAGCAGGGTGGAAGCGTCAACCTACGAGCAGTACTTC.

This clone has a single count. This chain uses TRBV4-1 with TRBJ2-7, with 10 bases lining up with TRBD1. CDR3 length: 15 amino acids. From germline, CDR1 is MGHRA and CDR2 YSYEKL. Unmatched junction bases numbered 4, after V lost 1 base and J lost 4 bases. CDR3 in amino acids: CASSQGGQGLYEQYF. The CDR3 DNA reads TGCGCCAGCAGCCAAGGGGGACAGGGGCTGTACGAGCAGTACTTC.

The chain combines TRBV28 with TRBJ1-4, with no clear D. V gave up 3 bases and J gave up 2 bases, with 7 bases separating them. The CDR3 totals 14 residues. Germline V CDR1 and CDR2: MDHEN, SYDVKM. The CDR3 reads CASSFLQTNEKLFF. For the CDR3, the DNA is TGTGCCAGCAGTTTTCTACAGACTAATGAAAAACTGTTTTTT.

This sequence joins TRBV6-5 and TRBJ2-2; D remains ambiguous. The germline V gene encodes CDR1 MNHEY and CDR2 SVGAGI. There are 11 residues in the CDR3. V was shortened by 2 bases and J by 8 bases, with 3 bases between the two germline ends. The CDR3, as DNA: TGTGCCAGCAGTTACGGGGGGGAGCTGTTTTTT. Translated: CASSYGGELFF.

This CDR3 is CASMAGEGMNTEAFF. The DNA for the CDR3 is TGTGCCAGCATGGCAGGGGAAGGTATGAACACTGAAGCTTTCTTT. V gene TRBV5-3 combines with J gene TRBJ1-1, with TRBD1 as a possible D gene (6 bases). TRBV5-3 is annotated as an ORF whose role is uncertain. The CDR3 is made up of 15 amino acids. V lost 8 bases to trimming and J lost 0 bases, with 17 bases between them.

This clone has only a few counts. This sequence joins TRBV7-9 and TRBJ1-4; 7 nucleotides match TRBD1. CDR1 SEHNR and CDR2 FQNEAQ come from the germline V gene (reference sequence). The CDR3 sequence is 15 residues long. V lost 2 bases to trimming and J lost 8 bases; unmatched junction nucleotides: 8. CDR3 region: CASSLTTGNGEKLFF. CDR3 in DNA: TGTGCCAGCAGCTTAACGACAGGGAATGGGGAAAAACTGTTTTTT.

A few counts support this clone. This chain connects TRBV15 to TRBJ2-7, with D possibly matching TRBD2 (6 bases). The germline V and J ends were trimmed by 3 bases and 4 bases, with 7 bases remaining between them. CDR3 length: 12 amino acids. Looked up from germline, CDR1 is LNHNV and CDR2 is YYDKDF (reference sequence). CDR3 nucleotide sequence: TGTGCCACCAGCAGCGCGGGGTACGAGCAGTACTTC. Protein product: CATSSAGYEQYF.

The chain joins TRBV20-1 to TRBJ2-1; TRBD2 agrees at 7 bases. Germline assignment: CDR1 DFQATT and CDR2 SNEGSKA (reference sequence). This CDR3 comprises 10 residues. J was trimmed by 10 bases and V by 5 bases; bases with no gene match: 2. In DNA, the CDR3 is TGCAGTGCTTATAGCGGGGAGCAGTTCTTC. Translation gives CSAYSGEQFF.

This rearrangement joins TRBV5-1 to TRBJ2-1; D is undetermined. The CDR3 sequence is 13 residues long. V gave up 7 bases and J gave up 4 bases, with 12 bases separating them. Germline lookup yields CDR1 SGHRS and CDR2 YFSETQ. Here the CDR3 reads CASYKGLYNEQFF. CDR3 coding DNA: TGCGCCAGCTACAAGGGCCTTTACAATGAGCAGTTCTTC. The full variable domain, its missing parts supplied by reference TRBV5-1 and TRBJ2-1, is KAGVTQTPRYLIKTRGQQVTLSCSPISGHRSVSWYQQTPGQGLQFLFEYFSETQRNKGNFPGRFSGRQFSNSRSEMNVSTLELGDSALYLCASYKGLYNEQFFGPGTRLTVL.

V is TRBV27 and J is TRBJ1-2, with D maybe TRBD1 (5 bases). Germline V gene lookup returns CDR1 MNHEY and CDR2 SMNVEV (reference sequence). Between the trimmed V and J ends, which lost 1 base and 8 bases, there was a span of 11 bases. This CDR3 is built from 13 residues. The CDR3, as DNA: TGTGCCAGCAGTTTATGGGCAGGGTCAGGCTACACCTTC. Translation: CASSLWAGSGYTF.

This clone appeared once. The chain recombines TRBV29-1 with TRBJ2-2; D remains unclear. Per germline, CDR1 SQVTM and CDR2 ANQGSEA. V dropped 2 bases and J dropped 7 bases, with 17 bases sitting between them. The CDR3 extends over 15 amino acids. The CDR3 loop reads CSVEPSAGEDGELFF. The CDR3 DNA sequence: TGCAGCGTTGAACCGTCGGCAGGAGAAGACGGGGAGCTGTTTTTT.

This clone was picked up a small number of times. The chain employs TRBV6-5 and TRBJ2-7; 7 bases are a match to TRBD2. Germline V gene sequence: CDR1 MNHEY, CDR2 SVGAGI. The CDR3 contains 16 residues. The V gene end was trimmed by 0 bases and the J gene end by 5 bases; junction bases not matched to a gene: 10. CDR3 region: CASSYSLAGEPHEQYF. In DNA, the CDR3 is TGTGCCAGCAGTTACTCCTTGGCGGGAGAGCCGCACGAGCAGTACTTC.

The chain uses TRBV10-3 and TRBJ1-2; the D gene is possibly TRBD1 (5 bases). CDR1 and CDR2 (germline): ENHRY, SYGVKD. The germline V and J ends were trimmed by 6 bases and 0 bases, with 17 bases remaining between them. This CDR3 has 16 amino acids. CDR3: CAIRPGTRRTNYGYTF. CDR3 sequence (DNA): TGTGCCATCAGGCCCGGGACGCGAAGGACTAACTATGGCTACACCTTC.

V usage is TRBV27 and J usage is TRBJ1-3; possibly TRBD1 for D (5 bases). The CDR3 totals 14 residues. Germline V CDR1 and CDR2: MNHEY, SMNVEV (reference sequence). V shed 6 bases and J shed 4 bases, with 13 bases lying between them. The CDR3 region is CASRPGARGNTIYF. CDR3 nucleotide sequence: TGTGCCAGCAGACCCGGGGCGCGGGGAAACACCATATATTTT.

This chain uses TRBV28 with TRBJ2-5; 7 bases are a match to TRBD1. Germline lookup yields CDR1 MDHEN and CDR2 SYDVKM. V shed 4 bases, J shed 1 base, and the junction held 6 bases outside the gene matches. The CDR3 is 15 amino acids. The DNA of the CDR3 is TGTGCCAGCAGTTCCGGGACAGATTTCCAAGAGACCCAGTACTTC. Protein: CASSSGTDFQETQYF.

The V call is TRBV28, the J call TRBJ2-5; a possible D gene is TRBD1 (7 bases). V lost 3 bases, J lost 7 bases, and 18 bases lay in between. The CDR3 extends over 15 amino acids. Germline V CDR1 and CDR2: MDHEN, SYDVKM. The DNA for the CDR3 is TGTGCCAGCAGTTTCCGTGGACAGGTGGGGGGGACCCAGTACTTC. Residues: CASSFRGQVGGTQYF.

The table lists this clone with a count of one. V usage is TRBV4-3 and J usage is TRBJ1-2; D not resolved. Germline CDR1 LGHNA, CDR2 YSLEER. The V end was cut by 5 bases, the J end by 4 bases, with 23 bases between. The CDR3 is made up of 17 amino acids. The CDR3 nucleotides read TGCGCCAGCAGCTGGTCGCAAAGACGTCGAAAGACCTATGGCTACACCTTC. Its translation is CASSWSQRRRKTYGYTF.